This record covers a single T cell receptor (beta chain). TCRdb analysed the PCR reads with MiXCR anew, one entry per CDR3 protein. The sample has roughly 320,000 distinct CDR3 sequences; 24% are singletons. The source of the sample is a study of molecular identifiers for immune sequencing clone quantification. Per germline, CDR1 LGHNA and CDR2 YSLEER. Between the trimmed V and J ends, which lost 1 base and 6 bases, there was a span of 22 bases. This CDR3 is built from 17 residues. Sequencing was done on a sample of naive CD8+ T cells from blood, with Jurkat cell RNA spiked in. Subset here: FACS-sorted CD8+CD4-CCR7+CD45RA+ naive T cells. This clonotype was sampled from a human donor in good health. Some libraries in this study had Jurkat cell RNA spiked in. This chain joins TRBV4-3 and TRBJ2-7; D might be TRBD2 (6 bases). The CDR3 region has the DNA TGCGCCAGCAGCCAAGGCGCAATCGGTGTAGCGGCGGGCGAGCAGTACTTC. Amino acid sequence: CASSQGAIGVAAGEQYF.